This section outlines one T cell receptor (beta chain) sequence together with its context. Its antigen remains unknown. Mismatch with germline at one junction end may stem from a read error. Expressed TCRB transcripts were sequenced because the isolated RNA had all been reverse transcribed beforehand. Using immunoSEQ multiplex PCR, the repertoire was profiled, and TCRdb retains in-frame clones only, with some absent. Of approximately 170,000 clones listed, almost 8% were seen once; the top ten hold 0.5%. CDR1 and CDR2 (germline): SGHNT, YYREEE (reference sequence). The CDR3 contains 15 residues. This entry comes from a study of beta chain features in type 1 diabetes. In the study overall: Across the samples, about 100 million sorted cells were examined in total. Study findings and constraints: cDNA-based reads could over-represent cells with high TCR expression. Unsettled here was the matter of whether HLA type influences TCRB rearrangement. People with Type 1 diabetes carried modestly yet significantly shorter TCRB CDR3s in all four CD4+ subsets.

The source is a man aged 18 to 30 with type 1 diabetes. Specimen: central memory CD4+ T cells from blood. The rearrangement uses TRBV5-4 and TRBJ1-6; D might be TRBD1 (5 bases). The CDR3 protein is CASSLASGDNSPLHF. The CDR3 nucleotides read TGCGCCAGCAGCTTAGCGTCGGGGGATAATTCACCCCTCCACTTT.